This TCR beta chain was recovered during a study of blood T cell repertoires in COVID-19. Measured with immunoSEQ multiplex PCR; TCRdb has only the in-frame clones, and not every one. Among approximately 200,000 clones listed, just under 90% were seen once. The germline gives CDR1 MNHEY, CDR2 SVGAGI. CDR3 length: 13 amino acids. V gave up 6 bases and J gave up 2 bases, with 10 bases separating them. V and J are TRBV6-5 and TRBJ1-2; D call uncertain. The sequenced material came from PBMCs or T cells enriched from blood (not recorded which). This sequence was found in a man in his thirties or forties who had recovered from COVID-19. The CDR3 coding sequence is TGTGCCAGCAGCAGCGGGATGAACTATGGCTACACCTTC. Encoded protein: CASSSGMNYGYTF.